The present entry profiles one T cell receptor beta chain with its context. This sample is drawn from a study of blood T cell repertoires in COVID-19. The CDR3 extends over 17 amino acids. Germline CDR1 reads LNHNV; CDR2 reads YYDKDF (reference sequence). Deletions cut 0 bases from V and 7 bases from J, with 16 bases between. TCRdb's copy holds only in-frame clones and misses some; the assay was immunoSEQ multiplex PCR. The data hold 70,000 to 75,000 clones, with roughly 80% observed a single time. The chain is built from TRBV15 and TRBJ1-6; D uncertain. This TCR was sampled from a woman in her sixties with acute or convalescent COVID-19. Sample: peripheral blood. The CDR3 spells CATSRDAADNPNSPLHF. Written as DNA, the CDR3 is TGTGCCACCAGCAGAGATGCAGCGGATAATCCGAATTCACCCCTCCACTTT.